This record covers a single TCR beta chain. This entry is derived from a study of blood T cell repertoires in COVID-19. Study as a whole: Both acute and convalescent COVID-19 samples were obtained from the United States, Italy and Spain.

V shed 1 base, J shed 0 bases, and the junction held 17 bases outside the gene matches. There are 21 residues in the CDR3. CDR1 is LGHNA, CDR2 YNFKEQ, per germline. Study processing details: Estimates of nucleated cell counts were drawn from the amplification of reference gene primers. Clones were read by immunoSEQ multiplex PCR, and TCRdb kept only the in-frame ones, dropping some. Clonal size and the V and J genes are those of that table, whereas D and trimming came from the DNA. The sample has a few hundred thousand clones, approximately 80% seen once; the top ten hold roughly 4.6%. This clonotype originated in a woman aged 55-69 years who had recovered from COVID-19. Input material: peripheral blood. The chain uses TRBV4-2 and TRBJ1-2; 10 positions agree with TRBD1. CDR3 protein: CASSQAPARTLGTGANYGYTF. The CDR3 DNA follows: TGTGCCAGCAGCCAAGCGCCCGCCCGAACGCTGGGGACAGGGGCTAACTATGGCTACACCTTC.